One sample yielded the 18 T cell receptor beta chains listed below, sequenced in a study of tissue T cells after allogeneic stem cell transplantation (dated by TCRdb to 2022 to 2024). The method behind the library was the immunoSEQ multiplex PCR assay. The immuneACCESS repertoire file appears here via TCRdb, limited to in-frame rearrangements. These files lack a portion of the clones; in checked studies, under half of the deficit traces to unresolved V genes, and the cause of the others is not known. The sample table holds 8,000 to 8,500 clones, of which 40% to 55% were seen once. About 2.3% of the sample is taken by the ten largest. In the paper's terms, the time point label means: mouse harvest day 7 after allogeneic transplant. Each mouse graft consisted of 10^7 T-cell-depleted bone marrow cells plus 10^6 splenic CD5+ T cells and was given by tail vein injection. Sequenced material: skin. These receptors were collected from a female BALB/c mouse given C57BL/6 T cells with graft-versus-host disease after an allogeneic hematopoietic cell transplant.

A few counts support this clone. All gene names here are mouse names. The CDR3 end lies 1 residue beyond the end of the read and is filled in from the germline J gene. The identical CDR3 is also encoded by other nucleotide sequences in the sample. The rearrangement joins TRBV3 to TRBJ1-2; no reliable D call. There are 13 residues in the CDR3. Between the trimmed V and J ends, which lost 1 base and 2 bases, there was a span of 5 bases. From germline, CDR1 is SNHLY and CDR2 FYNGKV (reference sequence). CDR3 in amino acids: CASSLGGNSDYTF. The DNA read from the CDR3 is TGTGCCAGCAGCTTAGGAGGTAACTCCGACTACACC.

This clone was recorded a few times. The genes are named according to mouse. The read finishes 1 residue shy of the CDR3 end, and the germline J gene is used to complete it. This chain joins TRBV5 and TRBJ2-1; a weak D match, TRBD2 (6 bases). V shed 0 bases and J shed 7 bases, with 7 bases lying between them. Germline CDR1 and CDR2: LGHNA and YNLKQL (reference sequence). This CDR3 region has 13 residues. CDR3 bases read: TGTGCCAGCAGCCAAGACTGGGGAGCTGAGCAGTTC. Protein product: CASSQDWGAEQF. The CDR3 in its entirety is CASSQDWGAEQFF.

A few counts support this clone. Mouse names are used for the genes. The read ends 1 residue early relative to the CDR3; the germline J gene fills the gap. This chain links TRBV26 with TRBJ2-3, with no clear D. CDR1 and CDR2 from the germline V gene are KGHPV and FQNQEV (reference sequence). The CDR3 runs 14 residues. Trimming left V 2 bases short and J 0 bases short, with 6 bases between. CDR3 amino acids: CASSLRLSAETLYF. CDR3 bases read: TGTGCCAGCAGTCTGAGGCTTAGTGCAGAAACGCTGTAT.

This clone is termed medium-sized. Each gene name is a mouse one. From the germline J gene comes the end of the CDR3, since the read stops 1 residue before it. The V and J genes are TRBV1 and TRBJ1-1, with a weak D call TRBD1 (6 bases). In germline, CDR1 is NSQYPW, CDR2 LRSPGD (reference sequence). The CDR3 runs to 15 residues. V was pared by 1 base and J by 1 base, with 10 bases between. The chain's CDR3 is CTCSAGSRGNTEVFF. CDR3 DNA (partial): TGCACCTGCAGTGCAGGCTCCAGGGGGAACACAGAAGTCTTC.

With respect to this clone: Gene names refer to mouse genes. The read terminates 1 residue ahead of where the CDR3 ends, so the germline J gene completes it. The V and J genes are TRBV19 and TRBJ2-2, with TRBD1 matching 7 bases. Germline trimming cut 5 bases from V and 3 bases from J; bases unmatched to any gene: 7. The CDR3 loop spans 15 amino acids. In germline, CDR1 is FNHDT, CDR2 SITEND (reference sequence). The covered CDR3 bases are TGTGCCAGCAGAAAAACCGGGACAGACACCGGGCAGCTCTAC. Its protein product is CASRKTGTDTGQLY. The entire CDR3 sequence reads CASRKTGTDTGQLYF.

This clone was seen only a few times. Gene names are the mouse ones. The read terminates 1 residue before the CDR3 end, so the remaining end is supplied by the germline J gene. The rearrangement uses TRBV26 and TRBJ1-2; D uncertain. Germline lookup yields CDR1 KGHPV and CDR2 FQNQEV (reference sequence). Trimming removed 4 bases at V and 0 bases at J, with 9 bases between. The CDR3 consists of 14 residues. The DNA read from the CDR3 is TGTGCCAGCAGTCAGAACAGTGCAAACTCCGACTACACC. Its protein is CASSQNSANSDYT. The whole CDR3 sequence is CASSQNSANSDYTF.

A note on this clone: Germline and genes: mouse. The read ends 1 residue shy of where the CDR3 ends; the end is completed using the germline J gene. The rearrangement links TRBV26 to TRBJ2-3; TRBD1 matches at 7 bases. Trimming took 4 bases from V and 1 from J; bases not matched to a gene: 2. This CDR3 region has 14 residues. Germline assignment: CDR1 KGHPV and CDR2 FQNQEV (reference sequence). The sequenced part of the CDR3 DNA is TGTGCCAGCAGTCACAGGGGTGGTGCAGAAACGCTGTAT. As protein: CASSHRGGAETLY. The CDR3, in full, reads CASSHRGGAETLYF.

This clone appeared a few times. Gene names are mouse gene names. The read ends 1 residue before the CDR3 terminus; that terminus is restored from the germline J gene. V usage is TRBV13-2 and J usage is TRBJ2-7; tentative D call: TRBD2 (6 bases). The germline gives CDR1 NNHNN, CDR2 SYGAGS (reference sequence). This CDR3 is 14 amino acids long. The V end lost 3 bases, the J end lost 3 bases, and 13 bases lay between the germline ends. The sequenced part of the CDR3 DNA is TGTGCCAGCGGTGTGGTACCGGGGGGCTATGAACAGTAC. Encoded protein: CASGVVPGGYEQY. The complete CDR3 reads CASGVVPGGYEQYF.

Only a few counts were recorded for this clone. Germline and genes here are mouse. Coverage ceases 1 residue before the CDR3 finishes, and the germline J gene fills in the end. V is TRBV26 and J is TRBJ2-2, with D tentatively TRBD1 or TRBD2 (5 bases each). V lost 0 bases and J 4 bases, leaving 9 bases between the germline ends. CDR1 and CDR2 (germline): KGHPV, FQNQEV (reference sequence). CDR3 length: 15 residues. The CDR3 is CASSLSWGGTGQLYF. Incomplete CDR3 DNA: TGTGCCAGCAGTCTGTCGTGGGGCGGCACCGGGCAGCTCTAC.

To note about this clone: Each gene name is a mouse one. The read gets to within 1 residue of the CDR3 end, and the germline J gene fills in the rest. The V gene is TRBV13-2, the J gene TRBJ1-1, with D uncertain. The CDR3 sequence is 11 residues long. Germline CDR1 and CDR2: NNHNN and SYGAGS (reference sequence). V was trimmed by 0 bases and J by 9 bases, leaving 6 bases between them. The CDR3 bases that were read are TGTGCCAGCGGTGATGCAAGGCAAGTCTTC. This codes for CASGDARQVF. The entire CDR3 reads CASGDARQVFF.

This clone appeared a few times. Genes and germline come from the mouse. Sequencing ends 1 residue short of the CDR3 end; the germline J gene provides the rest. J is TRBJ1-6 and V is TRBV31; 7 bases line up with TRBD1. TRBJ1-6 is an ORF, with its function uncertain. Germline V gives CDR1 GKSSPN, CDR2 SITVG. Losses at the gene ends were 4 bases for V and 4 bases for J; bases not matched to a gene: 1. The CDR3 totals 13 residues. The covered CDR3 bases are TGTGCCTGGACGGACAGGTATAATTCGCCCCTCTAC. It specifies CAWTDRYNSPLY. The entire CDR3 is CAWTDRYNSPLYF.

This clone turned up a few times. The genes are named according to mouse. The read gets to within 1 residue of the CDR3 end, and the germline J gene fills in the rest. This chain uses TRBV26 with TRBJ2-2; 9 bases agree with TRBD2. The CDR3 covers 15 residues. CDR1 and CDR2 from the germline V gene are KGHPV and FQNQEV (reference sequence). The V and J ends lost 4 bases and 2 bases, in that order; junction bases with no gene match: 2. This chain's CDR3 is CASSPGLGNTGQLYF. CDR3 DNA, as far as it was read: TGTGCCAGCAGTCCAGGACTGGGGAACACCGGGCAGCTCTAC.

Remarks on this clone: Genes here carry mouse names. The read terminates 1 residue ahead of where the CDR3 ends, so the germline J gene completes it. Different DNA sequences within this sample yield the same CDR3. The rearrangement uses TRBV3 and TRBJ1-3; D remains unclear. The CDR3 loop spans 14 amino acids. Looked up from germline, CDR1 is SNHLY and CDR2 is FYNGKV (reference sequence). Trimming left V 1 base short and J 0 bases short, with 4 bases between. CDR3 residues: CASSLGNSGNTLYF. CDR3 DNA, as far as it was read: TGTGCCAGCAGCTTAGGGAATTCTGGAAATACGCTCTAT.

About this clone: Mouse germline and gene names are used. The CDR3 goes on 1 residue after the read ends, and that part is filled in from the germline J gene. The chain employs TRBV4 and TRBJ1-6; 10 nucleotides line up with TRBD1. TRBJ1-6 counts as an open reading frame of uncertain function. The CDR3 runs 14 residues. Germline-derived CDR1 and CDR2 are LGHDT and YNNKQL (reference sequence). Trimming cost V 4 bases and J 7 bases; bases outside gene matches: 1. This CDR3 reads CASSSGQGNSPLYF. The sequenced part of the CDR3 DNA is TGTGCCAGCAGCTCGGGACAGGGGAATTCGCCCCTCTAC.

A word on this clone: Gene and germline names: mouse. From the germline J gene comes the end of the CDR3, since the read stops 1 residue before it. The V and J genes are TRBV26 and TRBJ1-1; 11 bases match TRBD1. Germline values: CDR1 KGHPV, CDR2 FQNQEV (reference sequence). The CDR3 has 16 residues. V was pared by 2 bases and J by 1 base, with 3 bases of the junction left unmatched. CDR3 sequence reads: CASSLTGTGGNTEVFF. The sequenced CDR3 bases are TGTGCCAGCAGTCTGACCGGGACAGGGGGAAACACAGAAGTCTTC.

Note on this clone: Mouse gene names and germline throughout. The CDR3 end lies 1 residue beyond the end of the read and is filled in from the germline J gene. This CDR3 is also generated by other DNA sequences in the sample. V gene TRBV26 combines with J gene TRBJ2-4, with 8 bases identical to TRBD2. Trimming cost V 3 bases and J 0 bases; bases outside gene matches: 2. There are 15 residues in the CDR3. CDR1 KGHPV and CDR2 FQNQEV come from the germline V gene (reference sequence). Incomplete CDR3 DNA: TGTGCCAGCAGTCTATCTGGGGGGAGTCAAAACACCTTGTAC. Translating gives CASSLSGGSQNTLY. The CDR3 in full is CASSLSGGSQNTLYF.

With respect to this clone: Here the gene names and germline are mouse. The sequence runs out 1 residue before the end of the CDR3; the remainder is reconstructed from the germline J gene. The genes are TRBV26 and TRBJ2-4; TRBD2 matches at 10 bases. The CDR3 extends over 15 amino acids. Germline CDR1 KGHPV, CDR2 FQNQEV (reference sequence). The V gene end was trimmed by 2 bases and the J gene end by 1 base; junction bases not matched to a gene: 0. The CDR3 spells CASSLDWGGQNTLYF. Partial CDR3 DNA: TGTGCCAGCAGTCTGGACTGGGGGGGTCAAAACACCTTGTAC.

In its sample, this clone was seen a few times. Germline and genes here are mouse. The read falls 1 residue short of the CDR3 end, and the missing part is taken from the germline J gene. J is TRBJ2-7 and V is TRBV23; the table's D call, TRBD2, was not checked against the DNA. This CDR3 is built from 15 residues. Germline V gene data show CDR1 as KGHTA and CDR2 as FQNQQP. The DNA read from the CDR3 is TGCTCCAGCAGTCAATCGCTGGGGGACTCCTATGAACAGTAC. The encoded protein is CSSSQSLGDSYEQY. From start to end, the CDR3 is CSSSQSLGDSYEQYF.